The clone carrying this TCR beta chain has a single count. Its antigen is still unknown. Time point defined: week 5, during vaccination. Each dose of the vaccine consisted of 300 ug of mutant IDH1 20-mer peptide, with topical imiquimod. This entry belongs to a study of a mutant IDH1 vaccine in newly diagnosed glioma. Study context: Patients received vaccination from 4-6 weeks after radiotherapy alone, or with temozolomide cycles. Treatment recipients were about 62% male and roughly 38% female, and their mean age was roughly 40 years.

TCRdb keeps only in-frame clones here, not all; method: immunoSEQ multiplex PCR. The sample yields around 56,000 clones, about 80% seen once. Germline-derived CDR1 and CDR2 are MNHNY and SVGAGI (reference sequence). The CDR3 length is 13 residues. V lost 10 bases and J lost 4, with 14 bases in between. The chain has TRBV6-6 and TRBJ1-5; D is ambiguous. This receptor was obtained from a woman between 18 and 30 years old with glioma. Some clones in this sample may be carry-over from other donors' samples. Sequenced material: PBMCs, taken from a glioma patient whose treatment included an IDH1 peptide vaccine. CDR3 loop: CATLWSTNQPQHF. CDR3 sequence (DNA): TGTGCCACCCTATGGAGTACTAATCAGCCCCAGCATTTT.